A single sample gave rise to the 10 T cell receptor beta chains below, sequenced in a study of blood T cell repertoires in COVID-19. Here immunoSEQ multiplex PCR was the method, and the copy in TCRdb shows in-frame clones only, minus some. This sample has about 270,000 clones, with 85% found just once. The material sequenced was peripheral blood. The receptors were gathered from a woman between 50 and 59 years old with active or convalescent COVID-19.

The CDR3 loop is CASSAPAGGIYEQYF. Here the CDR3 DNA reads TGTGCCAGCAGTGCCCCAGCGGGAGGGATATACGAGCAGTACTTC. V gene TRBV2 combines with J gene TRBJ2-7; 10 nucleotides line up with TRBD2. The ends lost 4 bases at V and 4 bases at J; junction bases unmatched: 7. CDR1 and CDR2 (germline): SNHLY, FYNNEI. This CDR3 spans 15 amino acids. Complete variable domain (other parts from reference TRBV2 and TRBJ2-7): EPEVTQTPSHQVTQMGQEVILRCVPISNHLYFYWYRQILGQKVEFLVSFYNNEISEKSEIFDDQFSVERPDGSNFTLKIRSTKLEDSAMYFCASSAPAGGIYEQYFGPGTRLTVT.

In this sample, this clone turned up many times. This chain connects TRBV9 to TRBJ2-5, with D possibly TRBD2 on 5 matching bases. Germline CDR1 SGDLS, CDR2 YYNGEE. The CDR3 is 14 amino acids. Between the trimmed V and J ends, which lost 0 bases and 1 base, there was a span of 7 bases. In nucleotides, the CDR3 is TGTGCCAGCAGCGTAGGAGGGCTCCAAGAGACCCAGTACTTC. Encoded protein: CASSVGGLQETQYF.

The rearrangement joins TRBV29-1 to TRBJ2-7; D unclear. V lost 4 bases to trimming and J lost 5 bases, with 15 bases between them. This CDR3 is built from 13 residues. Germline V lookup: CDR1 SQVTM, CDR2 ANQGSEA. CDR3 in DNA: TGCAGCGTTGTCCGGCAAATGGGCGACGAGCAGTACTTC. Its protein product is CSVVRQMGDEQYF.

V gene TRBV29-1 combines with J gene TRBJ1-4; possibly TRBD1 for D (6 bases). Trimming removed 7 bases at V and 8 bases at J, with 17 bases between. There are 13 residues in the CDR3. Looked up from germline, CDR1 is SQVTM and CDR2 is ANQGSEA. Here the CDR3 reads CSGQQGRAEKLFF. In nucleotides, the CDR3 is TGCAGCGGCCAACAGGGCAGGGCGGAAAAACTGTTTTTT. The full variable domain, its missing parts supplied by reference TRBV29-1 and TRBJ1-4, is SAVISQKPSRDICQRGTSLTIQCQVDSQVTMMFWYRQQPGQSLTLIATANQGSEATYESGFVIDKFPISRPNLTFSTLTVSNMSPEDSSIYLCSGQQGRAEKLFFGSGTQLSVL.

This chain connects TRBV7-9 to TRBJ2-7; perhaps TRBD1 as D (5 bases). V was pared by 1 base and J by 5 bases, with 12 bases between. Germline values: CDR1 SEHNR, CDR2 FQNEAQ (reference sequence). This CDR3 spans 14 amino acids. This CDR3 reads CASSLVQGLDEQYF. CDR3 DNA sequence: TGTGCCAGCAGCTTAGTCCAGGGTCTGGACGAGCAGTACTTC.

This sequence joins TRBV9 and TRBJ2-7; D possibly corresponds to TRBD1 (6 bases). The germline V and J ends were trimmed by 4 bases and 4 bases, with 15 bases remaining between them. Germline-derived CDR1 and CDR2 are SGDLS and YYNGEE. There are 14 residues in the CDR3. The CDR3 DNA reads TGTGCCAGCAGCCCGGGACATACCCCTTACGAGCAGTACTTC. Translation: CASSPGHTPYEQYF.

This clone is a singleton in its sample. V gene TRBV5-4 combines with J gene TRBJ2-4; 7 nucleotides match TRBD1. CDR3 length equals 15 residues. V shed 4 bases and J 7 bases; nucleotides not matched to a gene: 11. CDR1 is SGHNT and CDR2 is YYREEE in the germline V gene (reference sequence). CDR3 DNA sequence: TGTGCCAGCAGCGGACAGGAGGCCCCCCGCAACATTCAGTACTTC. This gives the protein CASSGQEAPRNIQYF.

The chain links TRBV6-6 to TRBJ2-2; 7 nucleotides agree with TRBD1. V lost 2 bases to trimming and J lost 3 bases; unmatched junction nucleotides: 3. CDR3 length equals 15 residues. Per germline, CDR1 MNHNY and CDR2 SVGAGI (reference sequence). CDR3 region: CASSYQGVDTGELFF. In DNA, the CDR3 is TGTGCCAGCAGTTACCAGGGGGTGGACACCGGGGAGCTGTTTTTT.

The chain carries TRBV7-9 and TRBJ2-7, with D tentatively TRBD1 (5 bases). V lost 0 bases, J lost 4 bases, and 10 bases lay in between. In germline, CDR1 is SEHNR, CDR2 FQNEAQ (reference sequence). This CDR3 contains 14 residues. DNA of the CDR3: TGTGCCAGCAGCTTAGCGGGAAGGGGTTACGAGCAGTACTTC. It encodes CASSLAGRGYEQYF.

The chain carries TRBV18 and TRBJ2-1; no clear D. This CDR3 comprises 12 residues. Trimming took off 2 bases at V and 7 bases at J, with 6 bases between the two ends. The germline CDR1 and CDR2 sequences are KGHSH and LQKENI. DNA of the CDR3: TGTGCCAGCTCACCATTTTCGAATGAGCAGTTCTTC. It yields the protein CASSPFSNEQFF.